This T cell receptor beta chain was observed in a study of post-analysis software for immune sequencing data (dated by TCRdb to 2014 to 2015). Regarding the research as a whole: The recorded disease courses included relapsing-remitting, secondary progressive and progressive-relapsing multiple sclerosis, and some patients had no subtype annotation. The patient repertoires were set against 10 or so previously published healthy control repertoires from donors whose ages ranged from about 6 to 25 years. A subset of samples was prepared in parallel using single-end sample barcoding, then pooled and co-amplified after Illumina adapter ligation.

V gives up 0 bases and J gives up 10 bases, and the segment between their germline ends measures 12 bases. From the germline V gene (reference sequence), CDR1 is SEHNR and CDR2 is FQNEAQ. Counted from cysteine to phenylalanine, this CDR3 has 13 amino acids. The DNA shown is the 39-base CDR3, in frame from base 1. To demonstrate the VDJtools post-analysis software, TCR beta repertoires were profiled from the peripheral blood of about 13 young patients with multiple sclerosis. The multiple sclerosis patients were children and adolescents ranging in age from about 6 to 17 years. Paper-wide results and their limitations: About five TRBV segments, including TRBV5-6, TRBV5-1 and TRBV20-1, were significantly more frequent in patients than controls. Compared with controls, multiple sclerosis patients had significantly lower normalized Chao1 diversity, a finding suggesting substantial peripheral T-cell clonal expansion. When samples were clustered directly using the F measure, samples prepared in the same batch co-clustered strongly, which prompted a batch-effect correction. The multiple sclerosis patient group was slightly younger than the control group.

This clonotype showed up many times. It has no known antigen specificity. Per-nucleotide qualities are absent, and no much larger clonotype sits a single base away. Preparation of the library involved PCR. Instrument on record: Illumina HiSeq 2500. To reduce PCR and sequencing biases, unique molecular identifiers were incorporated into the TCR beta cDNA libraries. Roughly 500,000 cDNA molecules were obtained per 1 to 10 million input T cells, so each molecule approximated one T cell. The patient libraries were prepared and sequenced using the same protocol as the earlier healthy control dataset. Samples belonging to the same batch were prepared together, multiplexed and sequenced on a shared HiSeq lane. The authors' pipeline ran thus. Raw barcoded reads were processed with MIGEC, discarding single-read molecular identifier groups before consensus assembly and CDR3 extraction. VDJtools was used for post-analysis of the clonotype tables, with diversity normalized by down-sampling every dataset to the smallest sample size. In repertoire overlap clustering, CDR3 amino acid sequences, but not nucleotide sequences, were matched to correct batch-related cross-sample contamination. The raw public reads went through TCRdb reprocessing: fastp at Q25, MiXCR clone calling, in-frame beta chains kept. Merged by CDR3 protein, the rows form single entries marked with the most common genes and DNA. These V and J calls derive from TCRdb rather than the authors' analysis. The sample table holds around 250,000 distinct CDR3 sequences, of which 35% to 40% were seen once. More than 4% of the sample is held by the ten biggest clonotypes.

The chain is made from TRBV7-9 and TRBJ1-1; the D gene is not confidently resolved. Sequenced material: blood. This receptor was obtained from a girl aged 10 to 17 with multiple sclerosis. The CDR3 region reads CASSLAGSGGAFF. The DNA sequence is TGTGCCAGCAGCTTAGCAGGGTCTGGAGGAGCTTTCTTT.